This note documents a single T cell receptor (beta chain) sequence. Trimming pared 3 bases from V and 3 bases from J, leaving 15 bases between. Looked up from germline, CDR1 is LNHNV and CDR2 is YYDKDF (reference sequence). This CDR3 has 16 residues. All enrollees were about 18 to 95 years old and from 20 to 30 US areas. Cohort 3 recovery required two negative PCRs, clearance, or symptom resolution. This sample stems from a study of blood T cell repertoires in COVID-19. Study summary: T cells, B-cell-depleted T cells, or PBMCs provided the cDNA or gDNA that served as material.

Per the original methods: Nucleated cell number was recorded as an estimate derived from reference gene primer amplification. The assay was immunoSEQ multiplex PCR, and TCRdb's table has in-frame clones only and misses some. For V, J and clone size, that table is used; D and trimming come from the DNA. This sample yields over 200,000 clones, of which around four fifths are seen a single time; 15% belongs to the top ten. The chain couples TRBV15 to TRBJ1-5, with D possibly being TRBD1 (5 bases). The sequenced material came from PBMCs or T cells enriched from blood (not recorded which). This receptor was obtained from a middle-aged man who had recovered from COVID-19. The CDR3 coding sequence is TGTGCCACCAGCAGTGAGGTATGGACAAACAATCAGCCCCAGCATTTT. Its protein product is CATSSEVWTNNQPQHF. The full variable domain, completed using reference TRBV15 and TRBJ1-5, is DAMVIQNPRYQVTQFGKPVTLSCSQTLNHNVMYWYQQKSSQAPKLLFHYYDKDFNNEADTPDNFQSRRPNTSFCFLDIRSPGLGDTAMYLCATSSEVWTNNQPQHFGDGTRLSIL.